Listed below are T cell receptor beta chains from one sample, sequenced in a study of shared clonotypes between healthy human individuals. Profiling relied on immunoSEQ multiplex PCR, and the TCRdb table lists in-frame clones only, not all of them. The table includes 600,000 to 700,000 clones, around three quarters detected once. The sequencing sample was made of memory CD4+ T cells sorted from blood. Every receptor here comes from a woman between 25 and 40 years old in good health. Both conserved end residues are part of each CDR3. Each record gives: D gene, clone size, J gene, V gene, CDR3 protein, CDR3 DNA. The D gene is left open where the match is weak. Clone size is stated in some rows and not others, as once, few, many or a class when expanded.

>TRBD1|.|TRBJ1-4|TRBV18
CASLIRDRNNEKLFF
TGTGCCAGCTTGATTAGGGACAGGAATAATGAAAAACTGTTTTTT
>.|.|TRBJ2-3|TRBV5-1
CASSLAGRGVGDTQYF
TGCGCCAGCAGCTTGGCCGGAAGGGGAGTTGGTGATACGCAGTATTTT
>TRBD2|.|TRBJ2-5|TRBV11-1
CASSLFRGSKETQYF
TGTGCCAGCAGCTTATTCCGCGGGAGTAAAGAGACCCAGTACTTC
>.|.|TRBJ1-1|TRBV10-2
CASSLFLGNTEAFF
TGCGCCAGCAGTCTTTTTCTCGGGAACACTGAAGCTTTCTTT
>.|.|TRBJ1-5|TRBV18
CASSPTFGGDQPQHF
TGTGCCAGCTCACCAACATTTGGAGGGGATCAGCCCCAGCATTTT
>.|.|TRBJ1-2|TRBV28
CASSLLGGPNYGYTF
TGTGCCAGCAGTTTATTAGGGGGGCCTAACTATGGCTACACCTTC
>.|.|TRBJ2-7|TRBV4-1
CASSSDPQGWYEQYF
TGCGCCAGCAGCTCAGACCCCCAGGGTTGGTACGAGCAGTACTTC
>.|.|TRBJ2-1|TRBV28
CASNPPRGRKNEQFF
TGTGCCAGCAACCCCCCCCGGGGGCGTAAAAATGAGCAGTTCTTC
>TRBD2|few|TRBJ2-1|TRBV6-6
CASGNSGGYNEQFF
TGTGCCAGCGGTAATAGCGGGGGATACAATGAGCAGTTCTTC
>TRBD2|.|TRBJ2-3|TRBV6-6
CASRGTKGHTDTQYF
TGTGCCAGTCGGGGGACTAAGGGTCACACAGATACGCAGTATTTT
>.|.|TRBJ2-7|TRBV6-1
CASSDKKVSYEQYF
TGTGCCAGCAGTGATAAGAAGGTCTCCTACGAGCAGTACTTC
>.|.|TRBJ1-2|TRBV6-5
CASSFLRGGYTF
TGTGCCAGCAGTTTTTTACGGGGTGGCTACACCTTC
>TRBD2|.|TRBJ2-7|TRBV28
CASSLAGGRAWEQYF
TGTGCCAGCAGTTTAGCGGGAGGGCGAGCTTGGGAGCAGTACTTC
>.|.|TRBJ2-7|TRBV11-3
CASSLGGGSSYEQYF
TGTGCCAGCAGCTTAGGCGGCGGTAGCTCCTACGAGCAGTACTTC
>TRBD1|.|TRBJ1-2|TRBV7-2
CASSPQDRVGGYTF
TGTGCCAGCAGCCCCCAGGACAGGGTAGGAGGCTACACCTTC
>TRBD1|once|TRBJ1-5|TRBV7-9
CASSLGRDRSTNQPQHF
TGTGCCAGCAGCTTGGGGAGGGACAGGTCGACAAATCAGCCCCAGCATTTT
>TRBD2|once|TRBJ2-1|TRBV5-1
CASSSGLAGKEQFF
TGCGCCAGCAGCTCGGGACTAGCGGGGAAAGAGCAGTTCTTC
>.|.|TRBJ1-1|TRBV6-5
CASSYNRGGTEAFF
TGTGCCAGCAGTTACAACCGTGGGGGCACTGAAGCTTTCTTT
>TRBD2|.|TRBJ2-1|TRBV6-1
CASSRASGSHNEQFF
TGTGCCAGCAGCCGTGCTAGCGGGAGCCACAATGAGCAGTTCTTC
>.|.|TRBJ2-2|TRBV5-1
CASRPVQTGELFF
TGCGCCAGCAGGCCAGTACAAACCGGGGAGCTGTTTTTT
>.|.|TRBJ1-2|TRBV30
CAWNRGGARGYTF
TGTGCCTGGAACCGAGGGGGGGCCCGAGGCTACACCTTC
>TRBD1|.|TRBJ1-1|TRBV29-1
CSGRDRLNTEAFF
TGCAGCGGACGGGACAGACTGAACACTGAAGCTTTCTTT
>.|.|TRBJ1-1|TRBV28
CAIAWDTEAFF
TGTGCCATCGCTTGGGACACTGAAGCTTTCTTT
>.|.|TRBJ1-1|TRBV6-5
CASSETEAFF
TGTGCCAGCAGTGAAACTGAAGCTTTCTTT
>.|.|TRBJ2-1|TRBV5-1
CASSLGSGNEQFF
TGCGCCAGCAGCTTGGGAAGTGGTAATGAGCAGTTCTTC
>TRBD2|.|TRBJ2-7|TRBV4-2
CASSQGLAGAASYEQYF
TGTGCCAGCAGCCAAGGGCTAGCGGGAGCCGCATCCTACGAGCAGTACTTC
>TRBD1|.|TRBJ1-1|TRBV7-9
CASSAGDRGRNTEAFF
TGTGCCAGCAGCGCCGGAGACAGGGGGAGGAACACTGAAGCTTTCTTT
>TRBD2|.|TRBJ2-3|TRBV28
CASRSSGTSGSYTDTQYF
TGTGCCAGCAGATCATCCGGGACTAGCGGGAGTTATACAGATACGCAGTATTTT
>TRBD2|.|TRBJ2-7|TRBV5-1
CASSPLASGSSYEQYF
TGCGCCAGCAGCCCGCTGGCTAGCGGGAGCTCCTACGAGCAGTACTTC
>.|.|TRBJ2-1|TRBV7-9
CASSLGVAEYNEQFF
TGTGCCAGCAGCTTAGGGGTGGCAGAATACAATGAGCAGTTCTTC
>.|.|TRBJ1-2|TRBV18
CASSPDSLGYTF
TGTGCCAGCTCACCGGACAGCTTAGGCTACACCTTC
>.|.|TRBJ2-3|TRBV7-7
CASSLSFLAGDTQYF
TGTGCCAGCAGCTTATCGTTTCTAGCCGGGGATACGCAGTATTTT
>.|.|TRBJ2-3|TRBV6-1
CASTDRDTQYF
TGTGCCAGCACGGACCGGGATACGCAGTATTTT
>.|.|TRBJ2-7|TRBV7-2
CASKARTDYEQYF
TGTGCCAGCAAGGCCCGGACAGACTACGAGCAGTACTTC
>.|.|TRBJ2-1|TRBV29-1
CSVGQPDNEQFF
TGCAGCGTTGGCCAGCCAGACAATGAGCAGTTCTTC
>.|.|TRBJ2-1|TRBV5-1
CASSLGVMNEQFF
TGCGCCAGCAGCTTGGGAGTCATGAATGAGCAGTTCTTC
>TRBD1|.|TRBJ1-2|TRBV5-1
CASSLTGEDGYTF
TGCGCCAGCAGCTTAACAGGGGAGGATGGCTACACCTTC
>.|.|TRBJ2-1|TRBV28
CASSFRRGGLNEQFF
TGTGCCAGCAGTTTCAGGCGAGGGGGGCTCAATGAGCAGTTCTTC
>.|few|TRBJ2-1|TRBV27
CASSFRGTIYNEQFF
TGTGCCAGCAGTTTTAGAGGGACCATCTACAATGAGCAGTTCTTC
>TRBD1|.|TRBJ1-4|TRBV5-1
CASSPGQAGEKLFF
TGCGCCAGCAGCCCGGGACAGGCGGGAGAAAAACTGTTTTTT
>.|.|TRBJ1-1|TRBV5-1
CASSPIVGGAGEAFF
TGCGCCAGCAGCCCCATTGTGGGTGGGGCCGGTGAAGCTTTCTTT
>.|.|TRBJ1-2|TRBV29-1
CSVERGSAGYGYTF
TGCAGCGTTGAAAGAGGGTCAGCGGGGTATGGCTACACCTTC
>TRBD1|few|TRBJ1-5|TRBV28
CASRSGQENQPQHF
TGTGCCAGCAGATCCGGACAGGAAAATCAGCCCCAGCATTTT
>.|.|TRBJ2-1|TRBV28
CASSTASYNEQFF
TGTGCCAGCAGCACGGCGAGCTACAATGAGCAGTTCTTC
>.|.|TRBJ1-2|TRBV7-9
CASSHIDRLYGYTF
TGTGCCAGCAGCCACATAGACAGACTCTATGGCTACACCTTC
>.|.|TRBJ1-2|TRBV28
CASENNYGYTF
TGTGCCAGCGAGAACAACTATGGCTACACCTTC
>.|.|TRBJ2-5|TRBV29-1
CSVNMYQETQYF
TGCAGCGTGAACATGTACCAAGAGACCCAGTACTTC
>.|.|TRBJ1-5|TRBV6-5
CASSYGGNQPQHF
TGTGCCAGCAGTTACGGGGGAAATCAGCCCCAGCATTTT
>.|.|TRBJ1-5|TRBV28
CASSPQGQPQHF
TGTGCCAGCAGTCCCCAAGGTCAGCCCCAGCATTTT
>.|.|TRBJ2-7|TRBV25-1
CASSDRDTYEQYF
TGTGCCAGCAGTGACCGGGATACCTACGAGCAGTACTTC
>TRBD2|few|TRBJ2-5|TRBV9
CASSGGTRGETQYF
TGTGCCAGCAGCGGGGGGACTAGGGGAGAGACCCAGTACTTC
>.|.|TRBJ2-6|TRBV11-3
CASSRGTTGANVLTF
TGTGCCAGCAGCCGCGGAACCACGGGGGCCAACGTCCTGACTTTC
>.|.|TRBJ2-3|TRBV27
CASSISGWEDTQYF
TGTGCCAGCAGCATATCAGGGTGGGAAGATACGCAGTATTTT
>TRBD1|once|TRBJ1-4|TRBV5-1
CASSPRTGQGYEKLFF
TGCGCCAGCAGCCCGCGAACGGGACAGGGCTATGAAAAACTGTTTTTT
>.|.|TRBJ2-7|TRBV6-1
CASSEATRGYEQYF
TGTGCCAGCAGTGAAGCTACGAGGGGTTACGAGCAGTACTTC
>.|.|TRBJ1-5|TRBV6-1
CASSVTGRGNQPQHF
TGTGCCAGCAGTGTTACAGGTAGAGGCAATCAGCCCCAGCATTTT
>.|.|TRBJ2-5|TRBV14
CASSQDPALGTQYF
TGTGCCAGCAGCCAAGATCCCGCGCTGGGGACCCAGTACTTC
>.|few|TRBJ2-1|TRBV6-5
CASSRQDNYNEQFF
TGTGCCAGCAGCCGCCAGGACAACTACAATGAGCAGTTCTTC
>.|.|TRBJ1-1|TRBV11-2
CASSLDWLAGLYPEAFF
TGTGCCAGCAGCTTAGATTGGTTGGCAGGGCTTTATCCTGAAGCTTTCTTT
>.|few|TRBJ2-4|TRBV28
CASSPAGTQNLIQYF
TGTGCCAGCAGTCCCGCGGGGACGCAAAACCTCATTCAGTACTTC